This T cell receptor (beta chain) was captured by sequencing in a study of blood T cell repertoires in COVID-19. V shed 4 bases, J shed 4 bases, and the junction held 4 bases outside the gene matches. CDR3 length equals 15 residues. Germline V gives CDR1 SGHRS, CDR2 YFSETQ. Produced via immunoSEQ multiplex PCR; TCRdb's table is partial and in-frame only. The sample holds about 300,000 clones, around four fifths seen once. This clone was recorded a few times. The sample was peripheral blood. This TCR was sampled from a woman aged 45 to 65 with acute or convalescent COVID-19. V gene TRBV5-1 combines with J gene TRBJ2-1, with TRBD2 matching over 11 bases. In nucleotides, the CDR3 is TGCGCCAGCAGCCCTAGCGGGGGGAGGTACAATGAGCAGTTCTTC. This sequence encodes CASSPSGGRYNEQFF.